The sequence of this T cell receptor (beta chain) was determined in a study of blood T cell repertoires in COVID-19. As for the study in general: Sites across the United States, Italy and Spain contributed samples from acute and convalescent COVID-19. The analysed material was cDNA or gDNA that came from T cells, B-cell-depleted T cells, or PBMCs.

The Seattle site enrolled patients during active infection and followed them longitudinally. Original processing methods: It was from reference gene primer amplification that nucleated cell counts were estimated. The assay was immunoSEQ multiplex PCR, and TCRdb's table has in-frame clones only and misses some. V, J and clone size were drawn from that table, and D and trimming were deduced from the DNA. The sample records about 170,000 clones, around nine tenths being singletons. Germline assignment: CDR1 LNHDA and CDR2 SQIVND (reference sequence). V gave up 5 bases and J gave up 5 bases, with 15 bases separating them. The CDR3 covers 14 residues.

The sample was peripheral blood. This clonotype originated in a woman of 80 years or more with COVID-19, enrolled during active disease. J is TRBJ1-2 and V is TRBV19; TRBD1 might be the D (6 bases). CDR3 region: CASSPRQVRYGYTF. The CDR3 DNA reads TGTGCCAGTAGTCCTCGACAGGTTAGGTATGGCTACACCTTC. Drawing the rest from reference TRBV19 and TRBJ1-2, the complete variable domain is DGGITQSPKYLFRKEGQNVTLSCEQNLNHDAMYWYRQDPGQGLRLIYYSQIVNDFQKGDIAEGYSVSREKKESFPLTVTSAQKNPTAFYLCASSPRQVRYGYTFGSGTRLTVV.